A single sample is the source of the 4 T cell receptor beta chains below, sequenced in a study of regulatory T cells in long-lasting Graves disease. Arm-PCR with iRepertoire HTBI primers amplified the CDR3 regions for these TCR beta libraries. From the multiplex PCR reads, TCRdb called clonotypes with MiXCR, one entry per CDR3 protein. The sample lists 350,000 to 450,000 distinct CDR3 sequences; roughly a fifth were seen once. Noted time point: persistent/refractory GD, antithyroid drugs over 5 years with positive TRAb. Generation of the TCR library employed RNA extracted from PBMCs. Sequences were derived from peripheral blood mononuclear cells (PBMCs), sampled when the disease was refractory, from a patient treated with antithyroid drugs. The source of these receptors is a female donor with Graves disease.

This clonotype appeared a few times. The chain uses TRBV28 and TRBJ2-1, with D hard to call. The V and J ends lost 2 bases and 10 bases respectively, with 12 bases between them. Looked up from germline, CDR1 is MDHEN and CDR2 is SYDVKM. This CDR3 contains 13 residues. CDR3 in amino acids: CASSLVPTPEQFF. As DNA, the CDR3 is TGTGCCAGCAGTTTAGTGCCGACCCCCGAGCAGTTCTTC. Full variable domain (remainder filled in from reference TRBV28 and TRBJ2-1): DVKVTQSSRYLVKRTGEKVFLECVQDMDHENMFWYRQDPGLGLRLIYFSYDVKMKEKGDIPEGYSVSREKKERFSLILESASTNQTSMYLCASSLVPTPEQFFGPGTRLTVL.

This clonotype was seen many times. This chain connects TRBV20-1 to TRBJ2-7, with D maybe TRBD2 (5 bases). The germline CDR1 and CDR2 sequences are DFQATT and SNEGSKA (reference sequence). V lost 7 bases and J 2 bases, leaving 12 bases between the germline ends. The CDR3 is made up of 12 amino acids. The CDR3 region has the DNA TGCAGTGTGGGAGTACCGGCCTACGAGCAGTACTTC. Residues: CSVGVPAYEQYF.

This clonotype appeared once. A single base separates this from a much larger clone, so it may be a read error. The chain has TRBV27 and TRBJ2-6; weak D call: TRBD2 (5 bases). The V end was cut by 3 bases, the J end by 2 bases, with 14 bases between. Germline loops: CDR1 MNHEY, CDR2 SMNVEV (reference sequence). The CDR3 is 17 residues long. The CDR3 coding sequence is TGTGCCAGCAGTTTTCAAGCGAGAGGGACTGGGGCCAACGTCCTGACTTTC. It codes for CASSFQARGTGANVLTF. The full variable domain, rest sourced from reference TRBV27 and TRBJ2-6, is EAQVTQNPRYLITVTGKKLTVTCSQNMNHEYMSWYRQDPGLGLRQIYYSMNVEVTDKGDVPEGYKVSRKEKRNFPLILESPSPNQTSLYFCASSFQARGTGANVLTFGAGSRLTVL.

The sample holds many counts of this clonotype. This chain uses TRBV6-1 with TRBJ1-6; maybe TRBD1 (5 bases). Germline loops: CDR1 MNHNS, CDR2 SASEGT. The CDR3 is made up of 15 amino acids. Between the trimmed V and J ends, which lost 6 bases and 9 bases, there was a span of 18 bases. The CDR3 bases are TGTGCCAGCAGACCGGGACCGCCGATAGGTTCACCCCTCCACTTT. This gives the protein CASRPGPPIGSPLHF.